A single sample gave rise to the 26 T cell receptor beta chains below, sequenced in a study of T cells after yellow fever vaccination. One entry per CDR3 protein, called by TCRdb with MiXCR from the 5' RACE reads. The sample consists of under 500,000 distinct CDR3 sequences, around 20% of them appearing once. Sequencing was performed on PBMCs, taken before the yellow fever booster vaccination. The receptors derive from a man younger than 35 who received the YFV17D yellow fever vaccine.

Many counts were recorded for this clonotype. The chain uses TRBV29-1 and TRBJ2-3; D may correspond to TRBD1 or TRBD2 (5 bases each). V lost 4 bases and J 0 bases, leaving 23 bases between the germline ends. Germline CDR1 SQVTM, CDR2 ANQGSEA. The CDR3 is made up of 18 amino acids. The CDR3 region is CSVARGGLSSTSTDTQYF. DNA of the CDR3: TGCAGCGTTGCTCGGGGCGGTTTATCCTCAACTAGCACAGATACGCAGTATTTT.

This clonotype was detected only a few times. V and J are TRBV3-1 and TRBJ2-2; 8 nucleotides line up with TRBD2. The CDR3 extends over 15 amino acids. Germline V gives CDR1 LGHDT, CDR2 YNNKEL (reference sequence). V shed 2 bases, J shed 4 bases, and the junction held 3 bases outside the gene matches. CDR3: CASSQRTSITGELFF. The DNA of the CDR3 is TGTGCCAGCAGCCAAAGGACTAGCATCACCGGGGAGCTGTTTTTT.

The chain links TRBV7-6 to TRBJ1-5, with TRBD1 identical over 11 bases. The trim removed 6 bases at V and 4 bases at J, leaving 5 bases unmatched. The CDR3 spans 15 residues. Looked up from germline, CDR1 is SGHVS and CDR2 is FNYEAQ. In DNA, the CDR3 is TGTGCCAGCAGTCGGACAGGGGGCAGGAATCAGCCCCAGCATTTT. This encodes CASSRTGGRNQPQHF. Based on the CDR3 plus reference TRBV7-6 and TRBJ1-5, the full variable domain is GAGVSQSPRYKVTKRGQDVALRCDPISGHVSLYWYRQALGQGPEFLTYFNYEAQQDKSGLPNDRFSAERPEGSISTLTIQRTEQRDSAMYRCASSRTGGRNQPQHFGDGTRLSIL.

This clonotype appeared many times. V and J are TRBV19 and TRBJ2-1; 10 bases match TRBD2. CDR3 size: 15 residues. Trimming removed 5 bases from V and 3 bases from J; junction bases left unmatched: 4. CDR1 LNHDA and CDR2 SQIVND come from the germline V gene (reference sequence). CDR3 DNA sequence: TGTGCCAGTAGTTTGAGCGGGGGGGACTACAATGAGCAGTTCTTC. Protein product: CASSLSGGDYNEQFF.

In this sample, this clonotype turned up a few times. The CDR3 DNA sequence: TGCGCCAGCAGCGGGGGACAGGCCTACGAGCAGTACGTC. Its translation is CASSGGQAYEQYV. The chain has TRBV5-1 and TRBJ2-7; 8 bases fit TRBD1. Germline CDR1 reads SGHRS; CDR2 reads YFSETQ. The trim removed 4 bases at V and 2 bases at J, leaving 2 bases unmatched. The CDR3 sequence is 13 residues long.

The chain employs TRBV19 and TRBJ2-7; no clear D gene. V lost 0 bases to trimming and J lost 4 bases, with 7 bases between them. This CDR3 contains 13 residues. Germline CDR1 reads LNHDA; CDR2 reads SQIVND (reference sequence). Written as DNA, the CDR3 is TGTGCCAGTAGTATAGATCTGGGATACGAGCAGTACGTC. It yields the protein CASSIDLGYEQYV.

The table lists this clonotype with a few counts. The chain uses TRBV12-3 or TRBV12-4 and TRBJ2-3; 15 bases are a match to TRBD2. The CDR3 totals 17 residues. Trimming cost V 4 bases and J 4 bases; bases outside gene matches: 6. The CDR3: CASSSGLAGGGADTQYF. The DNA of the CDR3 is TGTGCCAGCAGTTCGGGACTAGCGGGGGGTGGTGCAGATACGCAGTATTTT.

This chain connects TRBV29-1 to TRBJ2-2; maybe TRBD2 (5 bases). Trimming removed 3 bases from V and 7 bases from J, with 12 bases in between. Germline V gene lookup returns CDR1 SQVTM and CDR2 ANQGSEA. The CDR3 covers 13 residues. The CDR3 sequence: CSVEGVWGGELFF. In DNA, the CDR3 is TGCAGCGTTGAGGGAGTGTGGGGCGGGGAGCTGTTTTTT.

J is TRBJ1-1 and V is TRBV7-9, with D perhaps matching TRBD1 (5 bases). Trimming cost V 4 bases and J 4 bases, with 16 bases left between them. The CDR3 is made up of 15 amino acids. The germline gives CDR1 SEHNR, CDR2 FQNEAQ (reference sequence). The CDR3 loop reads CASSSLRQGGTEAFF. In DNA, the CDR3 is TGTGCCAGCAGCTCGTTACGGCAGGGTGGCACTGAAGCTTTCTTT.

This clonotype was seen repeatedly, ten times or more. The chain has TRBV5-1 and TRBJ1-6, with D maybe TRBD1 (6 bases). Germline V gene lookup returns CDR1 SGHRS and CDR2 YFSETQ. The CDR3 consists of 14 residues. V was cut by 0 bases and J by 9 bases, with 10 bases left in between. The CDR3 reads CASSLEGEGSPLHF. The CDR3 bases are TGCGCCAGCAGCTTGGAGGGGGAGGGTTCACCCCTCCACTTT.

This clonotype was picked up a small number of times. The chain links TRBV6-5 to TRBJ1-1; 9 bases are a match to TRBD1. There are 16 residues in the CDR3. Germline V gene sequence: CDR1 MNHEY, CDR2 SVGAGI. V trimming: 3 bases; J trimming: 8 bases; junction bases outside the gene matches: 13. The CDR3 region has the DNA TGTGCCAGCAGTTATTTTTTCACAGGGGGCGCTTCCGAAGCTTTCTTT. Protein product: CASSYFFTGGASEAFF.

In this sample, this clonotype turned up a few times. The CDR3 DNA reads as TGTGCCAGCAGCCCCCTAAGCGGGGGTGTCTACGAGCAGTACGTC. It specifies CASSPLSGGVYEQYV. The chain uses TRBV6-2 or TRBV6-3 and TRBJ2-7, with 8 bases identical to TRBD2. The V and J ends lost 6 bases and 3 bases, in that order; junction bases with no gene match: 10. The CDR3 runs to 15 residues. Germline V CDR1 and CDR2: MNHEY, SVGEGT.

This clonotype was seen repeatedly, ten times or more. Here the CDR3 DNA reads TGTGCCAGCAGCTTAAGCGGGCACGCTACCGGGGAGCTGTTTTTT. It yields the protein CASSLSGHATGELFF. The rearrangement uses TRBV7-2 and TRBJ2-2, with D perhaps TRBD2 (6 bases). The V end was cut by 2 bases, the J end by 5 bases, with 12 bases between. Germline CDR1 reads SGHTA; CDR2 reads FQGNSA. The CDR3 spans 15 residues.

J is TRBJ1-4 and V is TRBV5-6; 7 bases line up with TRBD1. The junction had 5 bases not matched to a gene; V was cut back by 0 bases and J by 0 bases. CDR3 length: 17 amino acids. Germline V gene lookup returns CDR1 SGHDT and CDR2 YYEEEE. The CDR3: CASSLAGRGATNEKLFF. In nucleotides, the CDR3 is TGTGCCAGCAGCTTGGCAGGCAGGGGGGCAACTAATGAAAAACTGTTTTTT.

This clonotype was recorded a few times. V and J are TRBV7-2 and TRBJ2-3, with TRBD2 as a possible D gene (5 bases). The CDR3 consists of 16 residues. The V end was cut by 4 bases, the J end by 2 bases, with 16 bases between. Germline V CDR1 and CDR2: SGHTA, FQGNSA. CDR3 bases: TGTGCCAGCAGCTGGAGGCCTTCAGTTACCACAGATACGCAGTATTTT. Protein: CASSWRPSVTTDTQYF.

This clonotype was detected only a few times. The chain links TRBV6-2 or TRBV6-3 to TRBJ1-5; D possibly corresponds to TRBD1 (6 bases). From germline, CDR1 is MNHEY and CDR2 SVGEGT. Trimming took 5 bases from V and 5 from J, leaving 19 bases between them. The CDR3 runs to 16 residues. CDR3 in DNA: TGTGCCAGCAGTATCCACAGGGTGGGTTTGGATCAGCCCCAGCATTTT. Its protein product is CASSIHRVGLDQPQHF.

The count of this clonotype is one. This rearrangement joins TRBV4-1 to TRBJ2-5; D is perhaps TRBD1 or TRBD2 (5 bases each). The CDR3 extends over 14 amino acids. Germline CDR1 and CDR2: MGHRA and YSYEKL. Trimming took off 1 base at V and 5 bases at J, with 11 bases between the two ends. The DNA for the CDR3 is TGCGCCAGCAGCCAAGGGGGTTGGGGGGAGACCCAGTACTTC. It specifies CASSQGGWGETQYF.

This clonotype was picked up a small number of times. The chain employs TRBV29-1 and TRBJ2-7; D assignment may be TRBD1 or TRBD2 (6 bases each). Germline CDR1 is SQVTM and CDR2 is ANQGSEA. The CDR3 runs to 13 residues. V lost 3 bases and J lost 2, with 11 bases in between. The CDR3 DNA reads TGCAGCGTTGAGCGGGACACCACCTACGAGCAGTACTTC. Translated: CSVERDTTYEQYF.

The chain employs TRBV6-6 and TRBJ2-1; D gene uncertain. The CDR3 has 13 amino acids. From germline, CDR1 is MNHNY and CDR2 SVGAGI (reference sequence). V lost 5 bases, J lost 9 bases, and 14 bases lay in between. Written as DNA, the CDR3 is TGTGCCAGCAGTGGCATGGGGTCCGGTGAGCAGTTCTTC. It yields the protein CASSGMGSGEQFF.

This clonotype was seen more than once but under ten times. The chain has TRBV10-3 and TRBJ2-3, with D perhaps TRBD1 (6 bases). V lost 1 base and J 7 bases, leaving 6 bases between the germline ends. CDR3 length: 12 residues. CDR1 is ENHRY and CDR2 is SYGVKD in the germline V gene. CDR3 nucleotide sequence: TGTGCCATCAGTGAGTGGGACAATACGCAGTATTTT. This codes for CAISEWDNTQYF.

Ten or more counts support this clonotype. The chain combines TRBV14 with TRBJ2-1; tentatively, D is TRBD2 (6 bases). CDR3 size: 17 residues. From germline, CDR1 is SGHDN and CDR2 FVKESK. Trimming removed 4 bases at V and 1 base at J, with 17 bases between. CDR3 protein: CASSRGPEGMSYNEQFF. CDR3 nucleotide sequence: TGTGCCAGCAGCCGCGGGCCGGAGGGAATGTCCTACAATGAGCAGTTCTTC.

The gene calls are TRBV27 and TRBJ1-6; unclear D gene. The germline V and J ends were trimmed by 0 bases and 7 bases, with 7 bases remaining between them. This CDR3 is built from 14 residues. In germline, CDR1 is MNHEY, CDR2 SMNVEV (reference sequence). The CDR3 DNA reads TGTGCCAGCAGTTTATCGAGAAAGAATTCACCCCTCCACTTT. Translating gives CASSLSRKNSPLHF.

The sample holds a few counts of this clonotype. The gene calls are TRBV20-1 and TRBJ1-5; tentatively, D is TRBD1 (5 bases). CDR3 length: 13 residues. Germline CDR1 is DFQATT and CDR2 is SNEGSKA (reference sequence). The V end lost 6 bases, the J end lost 2 bases, and 11 bases lay between the germline ends. The CDR3 DNA reads as TGCAGTGCGGGGGGACGGGGCAATCAGCCCCAGCATTTT. It translates to CSAGGRGNQPQHF.

This clonotype was counted at least ten times. The genes are TRBV11-2 and TRBJ2-2; D is perhaps TRBD2 (7 bases). The V and J ends lost 2 bases and 5 bases respectively, with 12 bases between them. The length of the CDR3 is 15 residues. Germline values: CDR1 SGHAT, CDR2 FQNNGV. The CDR3 protein is CASSLLGGGTGELFF. CDR3 in DNA: TGTGCCAGCAGCTTATTAGGGGGAGGGACCGGGGAGCTGTTTTTT.

The chain couples TRBV29-1 to TRBJ1-5; no firm D call. The CDR3 is 13 amino acids. Trimming pared 4 bases from V and 4 bases from J, leaving 11 bases between. Germline CDR1 SQVTM, CDR2 ANQGSEA. The CDR3 coding sequence is TGCAGCGTTGTCGGCAGTGAGAATCAGCCCCAGCATTTT. It yields the protein CSVVGSENQPQHF. The full variable domain, rest sourced from reference TRBV29-1 and TRBJ1-5, is SAVISQKPSRDICQRGTSLTIQCQVDSQVTMMFWYRQQPGQSLTLIATANQGSEATYESGFVIDKFPISRPNLTFSTLTVSNMSPEDSSIYLCSVVGSENQPQHFGDGTRLSIL.

The gene calls are TRBV5-1 and TRBJ2-5, with 12 nucleotides matching TRBD2. This CDR3 is built from 16 residues. The J segment lost 1 base and the V segment lost 5 bases, leaving 6 bases of the junction unmatched. The germline V gene encodes CDR1 SGHRS and CDR2 YFSETQ. The CDR3 DNA follows: TGCGCCAGCAGAACCGGACTAGCGGGGCTCCAAGAGACCCAGTACTTC. The encoded protein is CASRTGLAGLQETQYF.